The 17 T cell receptor beta chains presented below share a single source sample, sequenced in a study of blood T cell repertoires in COVID-19. The method was immunoSEQ multiplex PCR; TCRdb's version includes in-frame clones alone and lacks a portion of them. Counted here are over 100,000 clones, 70% to 80% occurring once; the ten biggest clones make up approximately 9.8%. The sample comprised peripheral blood. These TCRs come from a man in his sixties with active or convalescent COVID-19.

The rearrangement joins TRBV4-1 to TRBJ2-1, with TRBD2 matching 8 bases. The germline gives CDR1 MGHRA, CDR2 YSYEKL. The CDR3 is 17 residues long. V lost 2 bases, J lost 0 bases, and 6 bases stayed unmatched. The CDR3 loop is CASSQTTSGSSYNEQFF. The CDR3, as DNA: TGCGCCAGCAGCCAAACTACTAGCGGAAGCTCCTACAATGAGCAGTTCTTC.

This clone showed up just a few times. This chain connects TRBV18 to TRBJ1-1; 7 nucleotides align to TRBD1. Germline loops: CDR1 KGHSH, CDR2 LQKENI. V shed 1 base, J shed 1 base, and the junction held 0 bases outside the gene matches. The CDR3 loop spans 14 amino acids. The CDR3 region has the DNA TGTGCCAGCTCACCACAGGGGGCGAACACTGAAGCTTTCTTT. Its translation is CASSPQGANTEAFF. The full variable domain, with the rest looked up from reference TRBV18 and TRBJ1-1, is NAGVMQNPRHLVRRRGQEARLRCSPMKGHSHVYWYRQLPEEGLKFMVYLQKENIIDESGMPKERFSAEFPKEGPSILRIQQVVRGDSAAYFCASSPQGANTEAFFGQGTRLTVV.

A single count supports this clone. This rearrangement joins TRBV5-1 to TRBJ1-3; D gene unclear. V lost 0 bases, J lost 0 bases, and 7 bases lay in between. This CDR3 comprises 15 residues. CDR1 SGHRS and CDR2 YFSETQ come from the germline V gene. CDR3 in amino acids: CASSLGGNSGNTIYF. The CDR3 nucleotides read TGCGCCAGCAGCTTGGGCGGGAACTCTGGAAACACCATATATTTT.

The V and J genes are TRBV19 and TRBJ2-1; tentative D call: TRBD1 (6 bases). From germline, CDR1 is LNHDA and CDR2 SQIVND (reference sequence). The CDR3 covers 14 residues. V was clipped by 3 bases and J by 13 bases, with 19 bases between them. The DNA for the CDR3 is TGTGCCAGTAGTATGGGCGGCAGGGGCTTAGTTCAGTTCTTC. Amino acids: CASSMGGRGLVQFF. The whole variable domain, filled in from reference TRBV19 and TRBJ2-1, reads DGGITQSPKYLFRKEGQNVTLSCEQNLNHDAMYWYRQDPGQGLRLIYYSQIVNDFQKGDIAEGYSVSREKKESFPLTVTSAQKNPTAFYLCASSMGGRGLVQFFGPGTRLTVL.

CDR3 loop: CASSQESRSGENTEAFF. For the CDR3, the DNA is TGTGCCAGCAGCCAAGAGTCGCGCTCGGGGGAGAACACTGAAGCTTTCTTT. The rearrangement uses TRBV4-2 and TRBJ1-1, with D perhaps TRBD1 (5 bases). V lost 0 bases, J lost 1 base, and 15 bases lay in between. This CDR3 has 17 amino acids. Per germline, CDR1 LGHNA and CDR2 YNFKEQ.

The gene calls are TRBV4-2 and TRBJ2-5; TRBD2 agrees at 12 bases. Germline CDR1 reads LGHNA; CDR2 reads YNFKEQ. V shed 3 bases and J 2 bases; nucleotides not matched to a gene: 4. The CDR3 runs to 16 residues. DNA for the CDR3: TGTGCCAGCAGCCATGGGACTAGCGGGCCTCAAGAGACCCAGTACTTC. Encoded protein: CASSHGTSGPQETQYF.

This chain connects TRBV7-9 to TRBJ2-7; 9 bases agree with TRBD1. The CDR3 runs 15 residues. CDR1 is SEHNR, CDR2 FQNEAQ, per germline (reference sequence). The junction had 3 bases not matched to a gene; V was cut back by 1 base and J by 2 bases. The CDR3 DNA reads TGTGCCAGCAGCTTAGGACAGGGGGTAACCTACGAGCAGTACGTC. This encodes CASSLGQGVTYEQYV.

CDR3 residues: CASSHTVDRGNTIYF. The CDR3 DNA sequence: TGTGCCAGCTCACACACCGTGGACAGGGGAAACACCATATATTTT. The chain employs TRBV18 and TRBJ1-3; 7 positions match TRBD1. Looked up from germline, CDR1 is KGHSH and CDR2 is LQKENI. There are 15 residues in the CDR3. J gave up 4 bases and V 4 bases, and 7 bases lay outside the gene matches.

The chain links TRBV2 to TRBJ2-5, with D possibly TRBD1 on 6 matching bases. The germline V and J ends were trimmed by 6 bases and 4 bases, with 15 bases remaining between them. Germline V gene sequence: CDR1 SNHLY, CDR2 FYNNEI. This CDR3 is built from 14 residues. The DNA of the CDR3 is TGTGCCAGCAGGGGCGGACAGCCCTCAGAGACCCAGTACTTC. Protein sequence: CASRGGQPSETQYF.

This clone has more than one count but fewer than ten. The chain employs TRBV29-1 and TRBJ1-1; the D gene is possibly TRBD1 (5 bases). The length of the CDR3 is 10 residues. Trimming removed 6 bases at V and 7 bases at J, with 9 bases between. Germline values: CDR1 SQVTM, CDR2 ANQGSEA. CDR3 DNA: TGCAGCGTGGGGGGGAGTGAAGCTTTCTTT. Its protein product is CSVGGSEAFF.

In regard to this clone: The junction and the germline gene differ at one end; a read error may be behind it. The chain recombines TRBV9 with TRBJ2-2; 8 nucleotides align to TRBD1. This CDR3 spans 16 amino acids. Per germline, CDR1 SGDLS and CDR2 YYNGEE. DNA for the CDR3: TGTGCCAGCACCGTAGAGGCAGGGGGCGCTGCCGGGGAGCTGTTTTTT. Amino acid sequence: CASTVEAGGAAGELFF.

This chain connects TRBV5-5 to TRBJ1-3, with 8 bases aligning to TRBD1. The CDR3 totals 15 residues. The V and J ends lost 7 bases and 3 bases, in that order; junction bases with no gene match: 9. Germline-derived CDR1 and CDR2 are SGHKS and YYEKEE (reference sequence). The CDR3 DNA sequence: TGTGCCAGCCGACAGGGGACTGTTATTGGAAACACCATATATTTT. It specifies CASRQGTVIGNTIYF. Full variable domain (remainder filled in from reference TRBV5-5 and TRBJ1-3): DAGVTQSPTHLIKTRGQQVTLRCSPISGHKSVSWYQQVLGQGPQFIFQYYEKEERGRGNFPDRFSARQFPNYSSELNVNALLLGDSALYLCASRQGTVIGNTIYFGEGSWLTVV.

This sequence joins TRBV28 and TRBJ1-3, with D perhaps matching TRBD1 (5 bases). V lost 4 bases and J 3 bases, leaving 19 bases between the germline ends. CDR3 size: 17 residues. In germline, CDR1 is MDHEN, CDR2 SYDVKM. The CDR3 sequence: CASSSPNGRGFGNTIYF. The CDR3 region has the DNA TGTGCCAGCAGTTCCCCTAACGGGAGGGGATTTGGAAACACCATATATTTT.

This clone was seen a single time. V is TRBV14 and J is TRBJ1-2; TRBD1 matches at 7 bases. V trimming: 4 bases; J trimming: 4 bases; junction bases outside the gene matches: 6. CDR1 and CDR2 (germline): SGHDN, FVKESK. The CDR3 contains 14 residues. CDR3 nucleotides: TGTGCCAGCAGCCCTCGACAGGGTTCCTATGGCTACACCTTC. Protein sequence: CASSPRQGSYGYTF.

V is TRBV7-2 and J is TRBJ1-1; D possibly corresponds to TRBD1 (6 bases). Germline CDR1 SGHTA, CDR2 FQGNSA. V lost 3 bases to trimming and J lost 1 base, with 12 bases between them. The CDR3 spans 15 residues. The CDR3 DNA reads TGTGCCAGCAGCTTCCCCGGGACAAGGAACACTGAAGCTTTCTTT. The encoded protein is CASSFPGTRNTEAFF.

This clone has just one count. The chain recombines TRBV10-3 with TRBJ2-5, with 8 nucleotides matching TRBD2. The CDR3 is 14 amino acids. Germline CDR1 reads ENHRY; CDR2 reads SYGVKD. With 5 bases clipped from V and 2 bases from J, the junction kept 4 bases outside the gene matches. The CDR3: CAISLSGGQETQYF. DNA for the CDR3: TGTGCCATCAGTCTAAGCGGGGGTCAAGAGACCCAGTACTTC.

The V call is TRBV5-1, the J call TRBJ2-1; 16 bases map to TRBD2. There are 17 residues in the CDR3. V lost 9 bases, J lost 3 bases, and 9 bases stayed unmatched. Germline V gives CDR1 SGHRS, CDR2 YFSETQ. CDR3 amino acids: CANLGLAGGPLYNEQFF. CDR3 in DNA: TGCGCCAACTTGGGACTAGCGGGAGGGCCGCTCTACAATGAGCAGTTCTTC.